The rows below give T cell receptor beta chains drawn from one sample of a study of long-term antiretroviral therapy in people with HIV. Method: immunoSEQ multiplex PCR; TCRdb's copy keeps in-frame clones and lacks some. The sample has roughly 30,000 clones; over 90% are singletons. The sequencing used unsorted PBMCs, collected roughly 6.5 years after starting antiretroviral therapy. The receptors shown here come from a woman aged 35 to 49 with HIV. Both conserved end residues are part of each CDR3. A D gene is named only where the DNA matches it firmly. Clone size, where shown, is once, few, many, or a class for clones that have expanded.

TGTGCCAGCAGCGTAGGGGAGGGGCCCTATGGCTACACCTTC	CASSVGEGPYGYTF	-	TRBJ1-2	-	TRBV9
TGTGCCAGCAGTGAATACGGGGTAACAGGGTCACCCCTCCACTTT	CASSEYGVTGSPLHF	-	TRBJ1-6	-	TRBV25-1
TGTGCCAGCAGCCCGGGACAGGGTTTGGGAAACACCATATATTTT	CASSPGQGLGNTIYF	TRBD1	TRBJ1-3	-	TRBV7-3
TGTGCCAGCAGGGGGATCCAAGAGACCCAGTACTTC	CASRGIQETQYF	-	TRBJ2-5	-	TRBV6-1
TGCGCCAGCAGCTCGCTCCTAACCGGGACTAGCGGGGGGGAGACCCAGTACTTC	CASSSLLTGTSGGETQYF	TRBD2	TRBJ2-5	-	TRBV5-1
TGTGCCAGCAGTGTGGGGGGCGCGGACACTGAAGCTTTCTTT	CASSVGGADTEAFF	-	TRBJ1-1	-	TRBV2
TGCAGCGTTGACACAACAGTGAACACTGAAGCTTTCTTT	CSVDTTVNTEAFF	-	TRBJ1-1	-	TRBV29-1
TGTGCCACCAGCAGGAAGGGACAGAAGAACTATGGCTACACCTTC	CATSRKGQKNYGYTF	TRBD1	TRBJ1-2	-	TRBV15
TGTGCCAGCAGTGAATCCAGAGGGACAGGGGCTGAAGCTTTCTTT	CASSESRGTGAEAFF	TRBD1	TRBJ1-1	-	TRBV25-1
TGTGCCAGCAGCGGGACAGGGCCAGGTCAGCCCCAGCATTTT	CASSGTGPGQPQHF	TRBD1	TRBJ1-5	-	TRBV6-5
TGTGCCACCTCCCCCGGGGGGGGGCAGGGTACGCAGTATTTT	CATSPGGGQGTQYF	TRBD2	TRBJ2-3	-	TRBV27
TGTGCTAGTGGTTTCCAGGGAGTTAACACTGAAGCTTTCTTT	CASGFQGVNTEAFF	-	TRBJ1-1	once	TRBV12-5
TGTGCCAGCTCACCGGGAGACGGCCAGCCCCAGCATTTT	CASSPGDGQPQHF	-	TRBJ1-5	once	TRBV18
TGTGCCAGCAGCTTAGGAGGGGGCCGCAATCAGCCCCAGCATTTT	CASSLGGGRNQPQHF	TRBD1	TRBJ1-5	-	TRBV7-2
TGCGCCAGCAGCTCCTCAAGCGTTATGAACACTGAAGCTTTCTTT	CASSSSSVMNTEAFF	-	TRBJ1-1	-	TRBV4-1
TGTGCCAGCAGCTTATCCGGGGGGAACACTGAAGCTTTCTTT	CASSLSGGNTEAFF	-	TRBJ1-1	-	TRBV11-2
TGCAGCGTAAACAACAGGGGCGGGGAGACCCAGTACTTC	CSVNNRGGETQYF	TRBD1	TRBJ2-5	once	TRBV29-1
TGCGCCAGCAGCCCCCTTCCAGGGGCGGGCACTGAAGCTTTCTTT	CASSPLPGAGTEAFF	-	TRBJ1-1	-	TRBV4-3
TGTGCCAGCAGCTTATGGGCAACGGGTAATCAGCCCCAGCATTTT	CASSLWATGNQPQHF	-	TRBJ1-5	-	TRBV5-6
TGTGCCTCGGGGGGACTAGTCTACGAGCAGTACTTC	CASGGLVYEQYF	TRBD2	TRBJ2-7	-	TRBV30
TGTGCCAGCAGCCACGGTGAAAAACTGTTTTTT	CASSHGEKLFF	-	TRBJ1-4	-	TRBV14
TGTGCCAGCAGCCCCAGTACCGGGGAGCTGTTTTTT	CASSPSTGELFF	-	TRBJ2-2	-	TRBV7-2
TGTGCCAGCAGCAAAGGGATAGGGGGCTGGAGCAATCAGCCCCAGCATTTT	CASSKGIGGWSNQPQHF	TRBD1	TRBJ1-5	-	TRBV7-2
TGTGCCAGCAGCAACGGACTAGCGGGGCCGTACAATGAGCAGTTCTTC	CASSNGLAGPYNEQFF	TRBD2	TRBJ2-1	-	TRBV5-6
TGTGCCAGCAGTGACAGCCCTAACACTGAAGCTTTCTTT	CASSDSPNTEAFF	-	TRBJ1-1	-	TRBV25-1
TGTGCCATTGATAAGGGTGGCGGGGAGCTGTTTTTT	CAIDKGGGELFF	-	TRBJ2-2	-	TRBV10-3
TGTGCCTGGAGCCCCGCCTCGGACACTGAAGCTTTCTTT	CAWSPASDTEAFF	-	TRBJ1-1	-	TRBV30
TGTGCCAGCCTTGGGACGGGCGGCTACACCTTC	CASLGTGGYTF	-	TRBJ1-2	-	TRBV6-5
TGCGCCAGCAGCCCGGGGCCACCGGTGGGACAGGGGCCACTACTAACTGGAAACACCATATATTTT	CASSPGPPVGQGPLLTGNTIYF	TRBD1	TRBJ1-3	-	TRBV5-1
TGTGCCAGCAGCGACAGGGGGCGAACGGGAAACACCATATATTTT	CASSDRGRTGNTIYF	TRBD1	TRBJ1-3	-	TRBV7-9
TGTGCCAGCAGTCACCGAAGGGCATCCTCCGAGCAGTACTTC	CASSHRRASSEQYF	-	TRBJ2-7	-	TRBV6-5
TGTGCCAGCAGCTTAGAAGACCTCAGGGGCCAAGACTCTGGGGCCAACGTCCTGACTTTC	CASSLEDLRGQDSGANVLTF	-	TRBJ2-6	-	TRBV7-6
TGCGCCAGCAGCCAAGATCCAGGGGGCGTATACGGCTACACCTTC	CASSQDPGGVYGYTF	TRBD1	TRBJ1-2	-	TRBV4-3
TGTGCCTGCTCCGGGACGGGAGAGGGCTACACCTTC	CACSGTGEGYTF	-	TRBJ1-2	-	TRBV30
TGCGCCACCAGTCGGGACGGTGGCTCCTACGAGCAGTACTTC	CATSRDGGSYEQYF	-	TRBJ2-7	-	TRBV5-1
TGTGCCTGGAGTGTAGGCCCGGCCGCGGCCCCGTTCTTC	CAWSVGPAAAPFF	-	TRBJ2-1	-	TRBV30
TGTGCCAGCAGCTTAGGCCTTGACGAGGGCCGAAACACCATATATTTT	CASSLGLDEGRNTIYF	-	TRBJ1-3	once	TRBV7-9
TGCGCCAGCAGCCAAGAGGAAGAGACCCAGTACTTC	CASSQEEETQYF	-	TRBJ2-5	-	TRBV4-1
TGCGCCAGCAGCCAAGATAATTACGGAAACTATGGCTACACCTTC	CASSQDNYGNYGYTF	-	TRBJ1-2	few	TRBV4-1
TGCAGCGTTGTAGGGGGCATTACAGATACGCAGTATTTT	CSVVGGITDTQYF	TRBD1	TRBJ2-3	-	TRBV29-1
TGTGCCAGCAGCTCCGACAGGGGGAAATTCTCTTCTGGAAACACCATATATTTT	CASSSDRGKFSSGNTIYF	TRBD1	TRBJ1-3	-	TRBV5-6
TGTGCCTGGAGTTTCGACAGGAACTACGAGCAGTACTTC	CAWSFDRNYEQYF	-	TRBJ2-7	-	TRBV30
TGTGCCAGCGTTAGGGGACAGGGTCAGCATGGCTACACCTTC	CASVRGQGQHGYTF	TRBD1	TRBJ1-2	-	TRBV7-9
TGTGCCATCAGTGAAGACAGGCGCCTTGAGACCCAGCATTTT	CAISEDRRLETQHF	-	TRBJ1-5	-	TRBV10-3
TGCGCCAGCAGCTACGGGACAGGGAAAGCTTTCTTT	CASSYGTGKAFF	TRBD1	TRBJ1-1	-	TRBV4-3
TGTGCCAGCAGCCCTACACCGGGACTAGATTTGACAGATACGCAGTATTTT	CASSPTPGLDLTDTQYF	TRBD2	TRBJ2-3	-	TRBV5-6
TGCGCCAGCAGTCAATCGAACTATAATTCACCCCTCCACTTT	CASSQSNYNSPLHF	-	TRBJ1-6	-	TRBV23-1
TGCGCCAGCAGCCCGGGGGGGTTCGATACGCAGTATTTT	CASSPGGFDTQYF	TRBD2	TRBJ2-3	once	TRBV5-1
TGCGCCAGCAGCTTGGAGGGCCCCCCACCGACCCAGTACTTC	CASSLEGPPPTQYF	-	TRBJ2-5	once	TRBV5-1
TGCGCCAGCAGCTCGCATGGGACAGGGGGCAAAGTCGAGCAGTACTTC	CASSSHGTGGKVEQYF	TRBD1	TRBJ2-7	-	TRBV5-1
TGCGCCAGCAGCTTGGCCGGAGGGAACACCGGGGAGCTGTTTTTT	CASSLAGGNTGELFF	-	TRBJ2-2	-	TRBV5-1
TGTGCCAGCAGCGTACAGGGGCGGGGTGAAGCTTTCTTT	CASSVQGRGEAFF	-	TRBJ1-1	-	TRBV9
TGTGCCAGCAGTTCCCAAGGGACCGTTCGTGGCTACACCTTC	CASSSQGTVRGYTF	-	TRBJ1-2	-	TRBV6-5
TGTGCCAGCAGCTTAGGAGGAGCTAACTATGGCTACACCTTC	CASSLGGANYGYTF	-	TRBJ1-2	-	TRBV5-4
TGTGCCAGCAGCCCGTTTAACACCGGGGAGCTGTTTTTT	CASSPFNTGELFF	-	TRBJ2-2	-	TRBV5-6
TGTGCCATCAGTGAACTCAGCTCCTACGAGCAGTACTTC	CAISELSSYEQYF	-	TRBJ2-7	-	TRBV10-3
TGTGCCAGCAGTGACAGCAGTGGGGCCAACGTCCTGACTTTC	CASSDSSGANVLTF	-	TRBJ2-6	-	TRBV27
TGTGCCAGCAGTGACGAGAGCTCTGGAAACACCATATATTTT	CASSDESSGNTIYF	-	TRBJ1-3	once	TRBV25-1